This TCR beta chain was obtained from a study of regulatory T cells in long-lasting Graves disease. Study-wide results and caveats: Persistent disease was associated with favored TRBV28 usage and with favored use of TRBJ1-2 and TRBJ2-5.

Time point meaning: newly diagnosed GD, antithyroid drugs for less than 3 months. Following extraction of RNA from PBMCs, that RNA was used to make the TCR library. Building the TCR beta libraries relied on iRepertoire HTBI primers, and CDR3 regions underwent Arm-PCR. TCRdb independently ran MiXCR on the multiplex PCR reads; one entry per CDR3 protein. Of 400,000 to 500,000 distinct CDR3 sequences listed, about 15% are singletons. This clonotype was observed at least ten times. Its matching antigen is unknown. A junction end diverges from the germline sequence, so it may reflect a read error. In germline, CDR1 is MDHEN, CDR2 SYDVKM. CDR3 length: 11 residues. These data also formed part of another study, on T cells in Graves' hyperthyroidism and ophthalmopathy.

This rearrangement joins TRBV28 to TRBJ2-7; 8 bases agree with TRBD1. This TCR was sampled from a woman between 40 and 55 years old with Graves disease. Sequenced material: peripheral blood mononuclear cells (PBMCs), taken at new diagnosis, from a patient treated with antithyroid drugs. CDR3 residues: CASRSGQARDF. CDR3 nucleotide sequence: TGTGCCAGCAGATCGGGACAGGCCCGGGACTTC.